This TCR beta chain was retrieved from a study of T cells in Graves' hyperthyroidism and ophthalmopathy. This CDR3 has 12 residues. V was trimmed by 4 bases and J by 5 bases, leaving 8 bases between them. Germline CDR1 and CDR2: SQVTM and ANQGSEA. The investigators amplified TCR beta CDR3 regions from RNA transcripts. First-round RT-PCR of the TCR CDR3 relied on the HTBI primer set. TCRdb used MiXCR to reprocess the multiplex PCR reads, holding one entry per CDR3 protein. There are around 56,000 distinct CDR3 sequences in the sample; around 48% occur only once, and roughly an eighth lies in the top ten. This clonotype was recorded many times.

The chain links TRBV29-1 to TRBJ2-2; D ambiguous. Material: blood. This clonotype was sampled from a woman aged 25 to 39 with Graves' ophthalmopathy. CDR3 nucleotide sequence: TGCAGCGTTGGTGGTGGGACCGGGGAGCTGTTTTTT. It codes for CSVGGGTGELFF.